What follows are 16 T cell receptor beta chains derived from one specimen sequenced in a study of naive and memory T cell subsets. The beta constant-region primer was an equimolar mix of two oligonucleotides covering TRBC1 and TRBC2. Nested alpha and beta constant-region primers with the SP2 primer drove four PCR rounds on ligated cDNA. TCRdb processed the UMI-ligation and nested PCR reads anew with MiXCR; each CDR3 protein has one entry. The sample shows thousands of distinct CDR3 sequences, roughly 5% of them seen only once. Sequencing was carried out using CD4+ TEMRA cells from blood. Subset given: effector memory re-expressing CD45RA, CD45RA+ CD27-. The receptors here all came from a human donor in good health.

In its sample, this clonotype was seen many times. The V and J genes are TRBV20-1 and TRBJ2-1, with 8 bases lining up with TRBD2. The CDR3 has 12 amino acids. CDR1 and CDR2 from the germline V gene are DFQATT and SNEGSKA (reference sequence). V trimming: 5 bases; J trimming: 6 bases; junction bases outside the gene matches: 3. CDR3 DNA sequence: TGCAGTGCTGGGACTAGAAGCAATGAGCAGTTCTTC. This sequence encodes CSAGTRSNEQFF.

The chain combines TRBV11-2 with TRBJ2-7, with 7 bases matching TRBD1. CDR1 is SGHAT, CDR2 FQNNGV, per germline. V shed 0 bases, J shed 3 bases, and the junction held 2 bases outside the gene matches. The CDR3 contains 14 residues. This CDR3 is CASSLDRGSYEQYF. The CDR3 DNA sequence: TGTGCCAGCAGCTTAGACAGGGGGAGCTACGAGCAGTACTTC.

This clonotype was picked up many times. The CDR3 coding sequence is TGTGCCAGCAGTTTCTCAGGGGCGGTTCAGCCCCAGCATTTT. Protein sequence: CASSFSGAVQPQHF. The chain has TRBV12-3 or TRBV12-4 and TRBJ1-5; possible D gene TRBD1, 6 bases. This CDR3 has 14 amino acids. V gave up 3 bases and J gave up 6 bases, with 12 bases separating them.

This clonotype came up many times. The rearrangement joins TRBV6-1 to TRBJ1-1, with D possibly TRBD1 on 5 matching bases. Germline V lookup: CDR1 MNHNS, CDR2 SASEGT. The CDR3 is made up of 15 amino acids. V gave up 5 bases and J gave up 0 bases, with 13 bases separating them. DNA for the CDR3: TGTGCCAGCAGTAAGGCTGACAGCATGAACACTGAAGCTTTCTTT. This codes for CASSKADSMNTEAFF.

By proportion, this clonotype is medium-sized. The chain is built from TRBV5-5 and TRBJ1-1; the D is unclear. The CDR3 extends over 13 amino acids. Germline V gives CDR1 SGHKS, CDR2 YYEKEE (reference sequence). V lost 0 bases, J lost 7 bases, and 10 bases lay in between. The CDR3 bases are TGTGCCAGCAGCTTGGGGCCGACGAGTGAAGCTTTCTTT. Translating it yields CASSLGPTSEAFF. Together with reference TRBV5-5 and TRBJ1-1, the CDR3 gives the full variable domain: DAGVTQSPTHLIKTRGQQVTLRCSPISGHKSVSWYQQVLGQGPQFIFQYYEKEERGRGNFPDRFSARQFPNYSSELNVNALLLGDSALYLCASSLGPTSEAFFGQGTRLTVV.

The sample holds many counts of this clonotype. The J gene is TRBJ2-7, the V gene TRBV18, with TRBD1 matching 9 bases. The CDR3 contains 14 residues. In germline, CDR1 is KGHSH, CDR2 LQKENI. Trimming removed 6 bases from V and 6 bases from J; junction bases left unmatched: 9. DNA for the CDR3: TGTGCCAGCTCGCAGGACAGGGGCGTCGGCGAGCAGTACTTC. The encoded protein is CASSQDRGVGEQYF. Together with reference TRBV18 and TRBJ2-7, the CDR3 gives the full variable domain: NAGVMQNPRHLVRRRGQEARLRCSPMKGHSHVYWYRQLPEEGLKFMVYLQKENIIDESGMPKERFSAEFPKEGPSILRIQQVVRGDSAAYFCASSQDRGVGEQYFGPGTRLTVT.

This clonotype was seen ten or more times. CDR3 in DNA: TGTGCCACCAGTGCCCAGGACAGGCCTCCGCAGTACTTC. Translated: CATSAQDRPPQYF. V gene TRBV24-1 combines with J gene TRBJ2-7, with TRBD1 matching 7 bases. The CDR3 loop spans 13 amino acids. Germline CDR1 and CDR2: KGHDR and SFDVKD. Trimming at V came to 5 bases and at J to 9 bases, leaving 9 bases not matched to a gene.

This clonotype is termed medium-sized. The chain recombines TRBV21-1 with TRBJ2-7; the table's D call, TRBD1, was not checked against the DNA. TRBV21-1 is assigned pseudogene status. This CDR3 is built from 14 residues. The CDR3 here is CASSKRTGGREQYF. The DNA for the CDR3 is TGTGCCAGCAGCAAAAGGACAGGGGGCCGGGAGCAGTACTTC.

This clonotype is labeled as medium-sized. The gene calls are TRBV20-1 and TRBJ2-5; 9 bases map to TRBD1. This CDR3 contains 14 residues. V lost 6 bases, J lost 5 bases, and 10 bases stayed unmatched. From germline, CDR1 is DFQATT and CDR2 SNEGSKA (reference sequence). The CDR3 nucleotides are TGCAGTGCCGTCCCGGGACAGGGTCGGGAGACCCAGTACTTC. This encodes CSAVPGQGRETQYF.

This clonotype is medium-sized in the sample. As DNA, the CDR3 is TGTGCCAGCAGTTCCGGGAGTGGAGGCACAGATACGCAGTATTTT. This encodes CASSSGSGGTDTQYF. The chain uses TRBV6-4 and TRBJ2-3; tentative D call: TRBD2 (6 bases). Germline V lookup: CDR1 MRHNA, CDR2 SNTAGT. The V and J ends lost 5 bases and 1 base respectively, with 13 bases between them. The CDR3 loop spans 15 amino acids.

This clonotype was detected ten times or more. The chain couples TRBV6-1 to TRBJ1-1; D unresolved. V gave up 6 bases and J gave up 1 base, with 15 bases separating them. The CDR3 extends over 15 amino acids. CDR1 and CDR2 (germline): MNHNS, SASEGT. This chain's CDR3 is CASSKGGLRNTEAFF. CDR3 coding DNA: TGTGCCAGCAGCAAAGGAGGACTCAGGAACACTGAAGCTTTCTTT.

In this sample, this clonotype turned up many times. V and J are TRBV7-2 and TRBJ2-1; 7 bases align to TRBD2. The germline V gene encodes CDR1 SGHTA and CDR2 FQGNSA. The CDR3 contains 15 residues. With V trimmed by 5 bases and J by 4 bases, 8 bases remained unmatched. The CDR3 sequence: CASSQRGGGYNEQFF. The CDR3 DNA reads TGTGCCAGCAGCCAGCGGGGTGGGGGTTACAATGAGCAGTTCTTC.

The CDR3 reads CASSSLYTQYF. The CDR3, as DNA: TGTGCCAGCAGTTCCCTGTATACGCAGTATTTT. The rearrangement joins TRBV12-3 or TRBV12-4 to TRBJ2-3; unclear D gene. The CDR3 loop spans 11 amino acids. Trimming pared 4 bases from V and 7 bases from J, leaving 6 bases between.

By sample fraction, this clonotype is large. This rearrangement joins TRBV20-1 to TRBJ1-4; no clear D. Trimming removed 5 bases at V and 4 bases at J, with 11 bases between. The CDR3 length is 13 residues. Germline V gene sequence: CDR1 DFQATT, CDR2 SNEGSKA (reference sequence). In DNA, the CDR3 is TGCAGTGCTCCACACCAGAATAATGAAAAACTGTTTTTT. This sequence encodes CSAPHQNNEKLFF.

The chain links TRBV7-9 to TRBJ1-1; weak D call: TRBD1 (6 bases). V lost 4 bases to trimming and J lost 2 bases, with 11 bases between them. This CDR3 has 14 residues. The V gene's germline CDR1 is SEHNR and CDR2 FQNEAQ (reference sequence). This chain's CDR3 is CASSSRTANTEAFF. The CDR3, as DNA: TGTGCCAGCAGCTCAAGGACAGCTAACACTGAAGCTTTCTTT.

Relative to its sample, this clonotype is medium-sized. The V and J genes are TRBV11-2 and TRBJ1-1, with D perhaps matching TRBD1 (6 bases). V dropped 3 bases and J dropped 2 bases, with 19 bases sitting between them. The germline V gene encodes CDR1 SGHAT and CDR2 FQNNGV. This CDR3 has 17 amino acids. In nucleotides, the CDR3 is TGTGCCAGCAGCTTCGGCTTGTTCGGACAGTTAAACACTGAAGCTTTCTTT. Protein: CASSFGLFGQLNTEAFF. Using reference TRBV11-2 and TRBJ1-1 for the parts outside the CDR3, the full variable domain is EAGVAQSPRYKIIEKRQSVAFWCNPISGHATLYWYQQILGQGPKLLIQFQNNGVVDDSQLPKDRFSAERLKGVDSTLKIQPAKLEDSAVYLCASSFGLFGQLNTEAFFGQGTRLTVV.